Listed below are T cell receptor beta chains from one sample, sequenced in a study of blood T cell repertoires in COVID-19. Method: immunoSEQ multiplex PCR; TCRdb's copy keeps in-frame clones and lacks some. Of more than 300,000 clones in the sample, nearly 90% were seen once. What was sequenced was peripheral blood. The receptors come from a woman aged 25-40 years with COVID-19, enrolled during active disease. Each CDR3 is given with its conserved first and last residue. A D gene is named only where the DNA matches it firmly.

j_call,d_call,v_call,cdr3_nt,cdr3_aa
TRBJ1-2,TRBD1,TRBV15,TGTGCCACCAGCAATAGGACAGGGTACTATGGCTACACCTTC,CATSNRTGYYGYTF
TRBJ2-3,TRBD2,TRBV28,TGTGCCAGCAAGCCCGCCCGACTTGCGGGGGAGCAGTATTTT,CASKPARLAGEQYF
TRBJ2-3,NA,TRBV6-4,TGTGCCAGCAGTGACAGAGGTGAAACAGATACGCAGTATTTT,CASSDRGETDTQYF
TRBJ2-3,TRBD2,TRBV5-6,TGTGCCAGCAGCGCCAGACTAGCGGGGCCCCCAGATACGCAGTATTTT,CASSARLAGPPDTQYF
TRBJ1-2,NA,TRBV15,TGTGCCACCAGCAGAGATCTAGGGGAGGGTAACTATGGCTACACCTTC,CATSRDLGEGNYGYTF
TRBJ2-1,NA,TRBV7-9,TGTGCCAGCAGCCTCTCTAGGAACAATGAGCAGTTCTTC,CASSLSRNNEQFF
TRBJ2-5,TRBD1,TRBV27,TGTGCCAGCAGTAGGGACAGGGAACAAGAGACCCAGTACTTC,CASSRDREQETQYF
TRBJ2-3,TRBD1,TRBV5-6,TGTGCCAGCAGCTCCGAGAGCCGGGACAGGGGAATGCATACGCAGTATTTT,CASSSESRDRGMHTQYF
TRBJ1-2,TRBD1,TRBV6-5,TGTGCCAGCAGTTGGACAGGGAACTATGGCTACACCTTC,CASSWTGNYGYTF
TRBJ1-2,TRBD1,TRBV2,TGTGCCAGCAAGGGGGCCCATGGCTACACCTTC,CASKGAHGYTF
TRBJ1-2,NA,TRBV2,TGTGCCAGCACCCAAGGAAGGGGCTCGTATGGCTACACCTTC,CASTQGRGSYGYTF
TRBJ1-2,TRBD1,TRBV4-3,TGCGCCAGCAGCCCAGAGGGACAGCTTTATGGCTACACCTTC,CASSPEGQLYGYTF
TRBJ1-5,NA,TRBV19,TGTGCTTCCAAGAGGGAGGTAGCGGGCAATCAGCCCCAGCATTTT,CASKREVAGNQPQHF
TRBJ2-3,TRBD1,TRBV18,TGTGCCAGCTCACCAGAAACCGGGACAGGGATGCCAGATACGCAGTATTTT,CASSPETGTGMPDTQYF
TRBJ2-5,NA,TRBV5-6,TGTGCCAGCAGCTTTGGACAGCAAGAGACCCAGTACTTC,CASSFGQQETQYF
TRBJ1-1,TRBD1,TRBV6-4,TGTGCCAGCAGCCCCCCCGACAGGGCAGTAGGCGGCTCTGAAGCTTTCTTT,CASSPPDRAVGGSEAFF
TRBJ1-1,NA,TRBV19,TGTGCCAGTATCGGACAGTCTATGAACACTGAAGCTTTCTTT,CASIGQSMNTEAFF